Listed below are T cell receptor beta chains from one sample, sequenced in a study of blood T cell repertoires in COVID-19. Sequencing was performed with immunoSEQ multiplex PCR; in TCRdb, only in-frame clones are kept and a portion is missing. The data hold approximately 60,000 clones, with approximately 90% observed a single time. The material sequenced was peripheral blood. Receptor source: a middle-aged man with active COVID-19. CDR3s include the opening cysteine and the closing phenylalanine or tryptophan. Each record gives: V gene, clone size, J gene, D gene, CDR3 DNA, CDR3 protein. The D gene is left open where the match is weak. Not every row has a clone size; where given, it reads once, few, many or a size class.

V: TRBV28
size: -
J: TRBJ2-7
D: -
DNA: TGTGCCAGCAGTTTCCGCTACGAGCAGTACTTC
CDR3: CASSFRYEQYF

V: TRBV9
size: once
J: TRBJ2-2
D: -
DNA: TGTGCCAGCAGCGTAGAAAGGAGCCCCGGGGAGCTGTTTTTT
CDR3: CASSVERSPGELFF

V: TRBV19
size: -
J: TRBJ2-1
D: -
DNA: TGTGCCAGTAGTACCCAGGGGTCCCCGCAGTTCTTC
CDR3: CASSTQGSPQFF

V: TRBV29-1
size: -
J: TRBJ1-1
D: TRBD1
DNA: TGCAGCGTTGAAGCTGGCAGGGGGCTTAGTGAAGCTTTCTTT
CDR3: CSVEAGRGLSEAFF

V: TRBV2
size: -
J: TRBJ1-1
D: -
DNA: TGTGCCAGCAGCACGCTTGACAGTACTGAAGCTTTCTTT
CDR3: CASSTLDSTEAFF

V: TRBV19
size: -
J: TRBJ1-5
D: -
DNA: TGTGCCAGTAGTATAGTTATCGGTGGAGGGCGGCAGCCCCAGCATTTT
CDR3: CASSIVIGGGRQPQHF

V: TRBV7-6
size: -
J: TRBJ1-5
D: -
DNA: TGTGCCAGCAGCTTAGCGTCGGATCAGCCCCAGCATTTT
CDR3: CASSLASDQPQHF

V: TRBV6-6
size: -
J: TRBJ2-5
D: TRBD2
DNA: TGTGCCAGCACCGGACTAGCGGGGGGATACCAAGAGACCCAGTACTTC
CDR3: CASTGLAGGYQETQYF

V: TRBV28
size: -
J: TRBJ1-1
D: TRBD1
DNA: TGTGCCAGCAGTAAATGGACAGGGGAGGTTGAAGCTTTCTTT
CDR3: CASSKWTGEVEAFF

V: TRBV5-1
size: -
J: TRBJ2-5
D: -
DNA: TGCGCCAGCAGCTTGGCGGCTAGCGAGGGGGAGACCCAGTACTTC
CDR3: CASSLAASEGETQYF

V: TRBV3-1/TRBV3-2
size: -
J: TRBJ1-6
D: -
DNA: TGTGCCAGCAGTTATACCCCCGGGACAAGAGATTCACCCCTCCACTTT
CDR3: CASSYTPGTRDSPLHF

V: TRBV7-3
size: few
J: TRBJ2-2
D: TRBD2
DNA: TGTGCCAGCAGCTTGGGGGTAGCGGGATCTGGGGAGCTGTTTTTT
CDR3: CASSLGVAGSGELFF

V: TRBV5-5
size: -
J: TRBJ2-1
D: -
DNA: TGTGCCAGCACCCACTTCCCCAATGAGCAGTTCTTC
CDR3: CASTHFPNEQFF

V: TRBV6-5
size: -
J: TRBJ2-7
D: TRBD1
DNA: TGTGCCAGCAAATTTGACAGGGGCGGTTACGAGCAGTACTTC
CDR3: CASKFDRGGYEQYF

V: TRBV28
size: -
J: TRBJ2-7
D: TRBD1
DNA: TGTGCCAGCAGCATATGGACAGGGTACAGCTACGAGCAGTACTTC
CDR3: CASSIWTGYSYEQYF

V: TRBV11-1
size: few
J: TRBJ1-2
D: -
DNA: TGTGCCAGCAGCTCCCAGCAGGCGTATGGCTACACCTTC
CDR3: CASSSQQAYGYTF

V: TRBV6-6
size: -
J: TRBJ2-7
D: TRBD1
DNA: TGTGCCAGCAGTTACTCCGGGACAGGGGCGGGAGAGCAGTACTTC
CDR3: CASSYSGTGAGEQYF

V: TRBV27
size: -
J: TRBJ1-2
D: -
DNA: TGTGCCAGCAGTTTTAGGGGAGGAAATGGCTACACCTTC
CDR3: CASSFRGGNGYTF

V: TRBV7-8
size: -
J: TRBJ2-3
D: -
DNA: TGTGCCAGCACCCCTCCGGGACTTACCACAGATACGCAGTATTTT
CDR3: CASTPPGLTTDTQYF

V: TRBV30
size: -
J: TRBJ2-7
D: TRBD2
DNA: TGTGCCCCAATTCGACTAGCGGGGGAGGACGAGCAGTACTTC
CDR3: CAPIRLAGEDEQYF

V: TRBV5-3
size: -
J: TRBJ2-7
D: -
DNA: TGTGCCAGAAGCTTCAACGGGTACGAGCAGTACTTC
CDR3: CARSFNGYEQYF

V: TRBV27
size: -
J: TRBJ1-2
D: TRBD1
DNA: TGTGCCAGCACCCCAGCGGGACAGGGGGCGCGGAGCTATGGCTACACCTTC
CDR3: CASTPAGQGARSYGYTF

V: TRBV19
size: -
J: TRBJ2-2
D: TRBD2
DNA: TGTGCCAGTACCCGGACTAGCGGGAGGGCCGACACCGGGGAGCTGTTTTTT
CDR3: CASTRTSGRADTGELFF

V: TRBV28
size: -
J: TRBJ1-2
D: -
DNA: TGTGCCAGCAGTTTTTCTGAAGGACAGAGTAACTATGGCTACACCTTC
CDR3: CASSFSEGQSNYGYTF

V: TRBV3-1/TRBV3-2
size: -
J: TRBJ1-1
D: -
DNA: TGTGCCAGCAGCCAAGGGAGAGGGGAAGCTTTCTTT
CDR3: CASSQGRGEAFF

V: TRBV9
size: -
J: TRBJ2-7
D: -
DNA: TGTGCCAGCAGCCCGTGGGGTAGCGGCCATCGAGAGCAGTACTTC
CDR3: CASSPWGSGHREQYF

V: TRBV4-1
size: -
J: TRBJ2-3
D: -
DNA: TGCGCCAGCAGCCAAGATCTGCCCGGGGGGCAAGATACGCAGTATTTT
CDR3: CASSQDLPGGQDTQYF

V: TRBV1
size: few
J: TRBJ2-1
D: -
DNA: TGCACCAGCAGCCGGCCCAGGGACCTAACTAGCGGGAGAATGGATGAGCAGTTCTTC
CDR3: CTSSRPRDLTSGRMDEQFF

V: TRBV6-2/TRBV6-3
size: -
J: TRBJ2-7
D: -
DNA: TGTGCCAGCAGTAACAGGGTTGGGGCCTACGAGCAGTACTTC
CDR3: CASSNRVGAYEQYF

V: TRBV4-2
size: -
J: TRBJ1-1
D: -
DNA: TGTGCCAGCAGCCAAGATGGTTCGGAGACTGAAGCTTTCTTT
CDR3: CASSQDGSETEAFF

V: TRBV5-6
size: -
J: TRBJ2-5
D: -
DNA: TGTGCCAGCAGCCCTTGGTGGGGCGAGACCCAGTACTTC
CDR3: CASSPWWGETQYF

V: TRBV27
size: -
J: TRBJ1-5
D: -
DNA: TGTGCCAGCAGTTCGAGGAGTAGCCAGCCCCAGCATTTT
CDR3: CASSSRSSQPQHF

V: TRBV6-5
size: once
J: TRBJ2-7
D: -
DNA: TGTGCCAGCAGTTCCTTGACAGGTTGGGGCGAGCAGTACTTC
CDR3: CASSSLTGWGEQYF

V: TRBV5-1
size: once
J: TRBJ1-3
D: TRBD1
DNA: TGCGCCAGCAGCTTAGAAGGACAGGGGGCGCCTGGAAACACCATATATTTT
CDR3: CASSLEGQGAPGNTIYF

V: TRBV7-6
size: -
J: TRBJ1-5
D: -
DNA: TGTGCCAGCAGCTCGGGGAATCAGCCCCAGCATTTT
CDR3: CASSSGNQPQHF

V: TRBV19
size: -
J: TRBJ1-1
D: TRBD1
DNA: TGTGCCAGTAGCCAGGACAGGGCCACTGAAGCTTTCTTT
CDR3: CASSQDRATEAFF

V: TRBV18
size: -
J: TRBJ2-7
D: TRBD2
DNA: TGTGCCAGCTCACCAAGGCGGGAGGGCTACGAGCAGTACTTC
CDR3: CASSPRREGYEQYF

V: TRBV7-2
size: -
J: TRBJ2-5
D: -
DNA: TGTGCCAGCAGCTCCGGTAGAAAGACCCAGTACTTC
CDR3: CASSSGRKTQYF

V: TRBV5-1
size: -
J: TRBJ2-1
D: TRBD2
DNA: TGCGCCAGCAGCCTAGCGGGGGGGCAAAATGAGCAGTTCTTC
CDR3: CASSLAGGQNEQFF

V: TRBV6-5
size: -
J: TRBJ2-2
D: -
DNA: TGTGCCGACCGGGACACTAACACCGGGGAGCTGTTTTTT
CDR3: CADRDTNTGELFF

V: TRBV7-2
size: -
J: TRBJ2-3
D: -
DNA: TGTGCCAGCAGCTCCCTGGAGACGCAGTATTTT
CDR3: CASSSLETQYF

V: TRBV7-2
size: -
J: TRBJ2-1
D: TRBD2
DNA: TGTGCCAGCAGCCCGACTAGCGGGAGCAGATACAATGAGCAGTTCTTC
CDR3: CASSPTSGSRYNEQFF

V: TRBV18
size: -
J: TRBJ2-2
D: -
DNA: TGTGCCAGCTCACCACGGGGCGACGGCGGGGAGCTGTTTTTT
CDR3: CASSPRGDGGELFF

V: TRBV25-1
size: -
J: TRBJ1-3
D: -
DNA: TGTGCCAGCAGTGGCCCTTGGGACACCTTCAATGGAAACACCATATATTTT
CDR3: CASSGPWDTFNGNTIYF

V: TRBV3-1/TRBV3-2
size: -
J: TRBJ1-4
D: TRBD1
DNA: TGTGCCAGCAGCGGCGGGACAGAAAATGAAAAACTGTTTTTT
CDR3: CASSGGTENEKLFF

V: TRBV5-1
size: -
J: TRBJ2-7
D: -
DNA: TGCGCCAGCACCGATTTTCAAGGGGCGCATCCCGAGCAGTACTTC
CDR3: CASTDFQGAHPEQYF

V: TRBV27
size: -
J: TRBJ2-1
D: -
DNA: TGTGCCAGCAGTGGAAGCAGGGATGAGCAGTTCTTC
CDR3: CASSGSRDEQFF

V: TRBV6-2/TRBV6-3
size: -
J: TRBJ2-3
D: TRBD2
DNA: TGTGCCAGCAGTTACGGGCGGGGGGGCACAGATACGCAGTATTTT
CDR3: CASSYGRGGTDTQYF

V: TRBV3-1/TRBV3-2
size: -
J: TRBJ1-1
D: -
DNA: TGTGCCAGCAGCCAAGTAGCGGGATCCACTGAAGCTTTCTTT
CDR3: CASSQVAGSTEAFF

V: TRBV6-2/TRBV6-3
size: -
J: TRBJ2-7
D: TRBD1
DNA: TGTGCCAGCAGTTACGGGACAGGGTACGAGCAGTACTTC
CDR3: CASSYGTGYEQYF

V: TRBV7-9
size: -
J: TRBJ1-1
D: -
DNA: TGTGCCAGCAGCTTAGTTTCGGTACAGGGTCCCTTGAACACTGAAGCTTTCTTT
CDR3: CASSLVSVQGPLNTEAFF

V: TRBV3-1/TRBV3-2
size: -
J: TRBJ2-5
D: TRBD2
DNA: TGTGCCAGCAGCCAAGAGACGGGGGGGCCGGGAGAGACCCAGTACTTC
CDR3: CASSQETGGPGETQYF

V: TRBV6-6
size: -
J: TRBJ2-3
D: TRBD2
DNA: TGTGCCAGCAGCCCCAGTGGTAGCGGGTTGAGTACGCAGTATTTT
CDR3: CASSPSGSGLSTQYF